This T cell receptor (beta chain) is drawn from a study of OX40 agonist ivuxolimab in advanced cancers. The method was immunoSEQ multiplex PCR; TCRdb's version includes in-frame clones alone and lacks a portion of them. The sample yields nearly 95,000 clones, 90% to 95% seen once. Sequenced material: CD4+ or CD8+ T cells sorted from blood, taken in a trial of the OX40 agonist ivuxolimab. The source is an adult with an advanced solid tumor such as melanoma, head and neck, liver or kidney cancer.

The CDR3 DNA reads TGTGCCAGCAGCGTAGAAGCCAACCCCAAGGGCGAGCAGTACTTC. It codes for CASSVEANPKGEQYF. This rearrangement joins TRBV9 to TRBJ2-7; no reliable D call. Trimming removed 0 bases from V and 6 bases from J, with 16 bases in between. The CDR3 runs 15 residues. CDR1 is SGDLS, CDR2 YYNGEE, per germline.